This passage covers 6 T cell receptor beta chains from one sample sequenced in a study of T cells after yellow fever vaccination. TCRdb passed the 5' RACE reads through MiXCR, listing each CDR3 protein once. The top ten clones hold about a sixth of a sample with approximately 450,000 distinct CDR3 sequences, roughly a sixth of them seen once. Sequencing used PBMCs, obtained before the yellow fever booster vaccination. These TCRs come from a young man who received the YFV17D yellow fever vaccine.

Ten or more counts support this clonotype. The chain has TRBV15 and TRBJ2-5; no firm D call. The CDR3 extends over 12 amino acids. Germline V gene sequence: CDR1 LNHNV, CDR2 YYDKDF (reference sequence). The ends were cut back, 0 bases at V and 5 bases at J, with 4 bases in the middle. CDR3 sequence reads: CATSRDLETQYF. DNA of the CDR3: TGTGCCACCAGCAGAGATTTGGAGACCCAGTACTTC. The whole variable domain, filled in from reference TRBV15 and TRBJ2-5, reads DAMVIQNPRYQVTQFGKPVTLSCSQTLNHNVMYWYQQKSSQAPKLLFHYYDKDFNNEADTPDNFQSRRPNTSFCFLDIRSPGLGDTAMYLCATSRDLETQYFGPGTRLLVL.

This clonotype was seen a few times. This chain joins TRBV7-3 and TRBJ2-1; 8 bases are shared with TRBD2. Trimming removed 4 bases from V and 5 bases from J; junction bases left unmatched: 10. Germline CDR1 reads SGHTA; CDR2 reads FQGTGA. The CDR3 loop spans 16 amino acids. The CDR3 region is CASSSISGAGNNEQFF. The CDR3 region has the DNA TGTGCCAGCAGCTCCATTAGCGGGGCCGGCAACAATGAGCAGTTCTTC. The whole variable domain, remainder taken from reference TRBV7-3 and TRBJ2-1, is GAGVSQTPSNKVTEKGKYVELRCDPISGHTALYWYRQSLGQGPEFLIYFQGTGAADDSGLPNDRFFAVRPEGSVSTLKIQRTERGDSAVYLCASSSISGAGNNEQFFGPGTRLTVL.

The rearrangement uses TRBV5-1 and TRBJ2-3; 12 positions agree with TRBD2. The V segment lost 5 bases and the J segment 6 bases; nucleotides outside the gene matches: 13. Looked up from germline, CDR1 is SGHRS and CDR2 is YFSETQ. The CDR3 is 17 amino acids. The CDR3 DNA reads as TGCGCCAGCAGAAGGTCGTCTAGCGGGGGGGCCGGGGATACGCAGTATTTT. Its protein is CASRRSSSGGAGDTQYF.

This clonotype has only a few counts. Here the CDR3 reads CASTKGASGDHTDTQYF. CDR3 DNA: TGTGCCAGCACCAAGGGGGCTAGCGGGGATCACACAGATACGCAGTATTTT. V gene TRBV6-6 combines with J gene TRBJ2-3; 9 bases match TRBD2. This CDR3 comprises 17 residues. The germline V gene has CDR1 MNHNY and CDR2 SVGAGI (reference sequence). The J segment lost 2 bases and the V segment lost 7 bases, leaving 13 bases of the junction unmatched.

The gene calls are TRBV19 and TRBJ1-6; 7 nucleotides match TRBD1. The CDR3 runs to 11 residues. The V and J ends lost 6 bases and 19 bases, in that order; junction bases with no gene match: 9. Germline assignment: CDR1 LNHDA and CDR2 SQIVND (reference sequence). This chain's CDR3 is CASSGTEAAHF. CDR3 bases: TGTGCCAGTAGCGGGACAGAGGCGGCACACTTT.

The rearrangement uses TRBV28 and TRBJ1-5, with TRBD1 matching 7 bases. Germline V gene sequence: CDR1 MDHEN, CDR2 SYDVKM. J was trimmed by 6 bases and V by 6 bases; bases with no gene match: 11. CDR3 length: 15 amino acids. The CDR3 protein is CASSNDRVIGQPQHF. Here the CDR3 DNA reads TGTGCCAGCAGCAACGACAGGGTGATAGGTCAGCCCCAGCATTTT.